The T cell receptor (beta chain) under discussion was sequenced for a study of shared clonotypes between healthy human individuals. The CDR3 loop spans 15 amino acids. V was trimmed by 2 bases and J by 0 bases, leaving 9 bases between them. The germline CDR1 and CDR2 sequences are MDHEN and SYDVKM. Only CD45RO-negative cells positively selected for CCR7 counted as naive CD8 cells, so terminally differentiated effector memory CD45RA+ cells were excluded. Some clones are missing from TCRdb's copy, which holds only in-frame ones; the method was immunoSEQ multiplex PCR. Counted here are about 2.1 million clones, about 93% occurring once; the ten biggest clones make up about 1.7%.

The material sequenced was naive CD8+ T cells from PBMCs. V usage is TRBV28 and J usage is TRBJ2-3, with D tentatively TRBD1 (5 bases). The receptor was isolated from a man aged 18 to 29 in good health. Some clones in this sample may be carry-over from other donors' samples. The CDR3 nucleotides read TGTGCCAGCAGTTTAGACAGAATAAGCACAGATACGCAGTATTTT. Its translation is CASSLDRISTDTQYF.